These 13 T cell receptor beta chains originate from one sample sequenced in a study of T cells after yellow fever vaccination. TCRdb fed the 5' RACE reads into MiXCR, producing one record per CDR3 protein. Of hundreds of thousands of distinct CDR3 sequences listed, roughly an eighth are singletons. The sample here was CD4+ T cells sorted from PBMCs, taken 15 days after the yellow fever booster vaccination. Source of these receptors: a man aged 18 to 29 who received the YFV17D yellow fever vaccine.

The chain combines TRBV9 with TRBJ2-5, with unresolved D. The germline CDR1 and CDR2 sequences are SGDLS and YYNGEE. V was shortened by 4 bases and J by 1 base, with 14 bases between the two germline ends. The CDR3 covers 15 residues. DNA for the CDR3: TGTGCCAGCAGCCTAATTCTAGGCGCCCAAGAGACCCAGTACTTC. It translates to CASSLILGAQETQYF.

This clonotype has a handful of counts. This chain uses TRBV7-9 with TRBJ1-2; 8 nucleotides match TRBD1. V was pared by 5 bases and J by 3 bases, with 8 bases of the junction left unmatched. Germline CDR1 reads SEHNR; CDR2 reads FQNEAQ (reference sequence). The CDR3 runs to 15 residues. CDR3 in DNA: TGTGCCAGCAGCGAAACACAGGGGGTAGACTATGGCTACACCTTC. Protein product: CASSETQGVDYGYTF.

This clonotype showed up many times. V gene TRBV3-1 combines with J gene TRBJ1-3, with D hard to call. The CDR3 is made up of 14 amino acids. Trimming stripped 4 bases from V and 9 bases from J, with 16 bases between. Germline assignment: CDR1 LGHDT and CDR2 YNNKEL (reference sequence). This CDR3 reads CASSPTSSQSTIYF. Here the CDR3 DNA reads TGTGCCAGCAGCCCGACATCGTCGCAAAGCACCATATATTTT.

CDR3 in amino acids: CASTSFRDSRRYTF. The DNA of the CDR3 is TGTGCCAGCACCTCATTCCGGGACAGTCGACGCTACACCTTC. V is TRBV12-3 or TRBV12-4 and J is TRBJ1-2; 7 positions agree with TRBD1. The V gene end was trimmed by 7 bases and the J gene end by 9 bases; junction bases not matched to a gene: 14. There are 14 residues in the CDR3.

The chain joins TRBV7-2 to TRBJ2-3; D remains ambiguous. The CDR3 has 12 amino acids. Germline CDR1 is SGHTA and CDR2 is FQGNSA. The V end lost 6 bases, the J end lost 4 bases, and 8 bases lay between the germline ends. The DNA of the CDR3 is TGTGCCAGCAGTCACTACTCAGATACGCAGTATTTT. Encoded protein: CASSHYSDTQYF.

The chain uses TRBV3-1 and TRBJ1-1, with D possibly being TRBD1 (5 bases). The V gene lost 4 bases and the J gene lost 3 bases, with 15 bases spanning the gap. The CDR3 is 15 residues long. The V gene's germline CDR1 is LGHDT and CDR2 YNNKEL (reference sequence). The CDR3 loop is CASSRSNRLDTEAFF. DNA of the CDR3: TGTGCCAGCAGCCGATCAAACAGGCTGGACACTGAAGCTTTCTTT. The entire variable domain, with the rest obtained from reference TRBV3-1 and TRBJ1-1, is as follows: DTAVSQTPKYLVTQMGNDKSIKCEQNLGHDTMYWYKQDSKKFLKIMFSYNNKELIINETVPNRFSPKSPDKAHLNLHINSLELGDSAVYFCASSRSNRLDTEAFFGQGTRLTVV.

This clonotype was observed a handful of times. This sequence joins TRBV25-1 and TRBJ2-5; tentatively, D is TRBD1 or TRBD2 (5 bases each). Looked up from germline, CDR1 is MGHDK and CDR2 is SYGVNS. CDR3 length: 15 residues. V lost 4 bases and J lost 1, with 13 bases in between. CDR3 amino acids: CASSGGERGQETQYF. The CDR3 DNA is TGTGCCAGCAGTGGAGGGGAGAGGGGCCAAGAGACCCAGTACTTC.

The CDR3 DNA follows: TGTGCCAGCTCACCACCGGTCGGCTATGGCTACACCTTC. Amino acid sequence: CASSPPVGYGYTF. The V and J genes are TRBV18 and TRBJ1-2; D remains ambiguous. V was clipped by 0 bases and J by 4 bases, with 6 bases between them. This CDR3 comprises 13 residues. The germline gives CDR1 KGHSH, CDR2 LQKENI.

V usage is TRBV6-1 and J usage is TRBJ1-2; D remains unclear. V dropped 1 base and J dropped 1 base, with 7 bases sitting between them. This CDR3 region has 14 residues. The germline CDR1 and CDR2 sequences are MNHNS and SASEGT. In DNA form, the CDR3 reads TGTGCCAGCAGTGAAGGACGGATTAACTATGGCTACACCTTC. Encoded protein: CASSEGRINYGYTF.

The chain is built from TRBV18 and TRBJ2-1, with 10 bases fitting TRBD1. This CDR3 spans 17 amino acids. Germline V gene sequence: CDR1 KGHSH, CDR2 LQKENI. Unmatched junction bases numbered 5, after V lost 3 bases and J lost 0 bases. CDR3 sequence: CASSPRTGGSSYNEQFF. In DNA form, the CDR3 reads TGTGCCAGCTCACCGAGGACAGGGGGGAGCTCCTACAATGAGCAGTTCTTC.

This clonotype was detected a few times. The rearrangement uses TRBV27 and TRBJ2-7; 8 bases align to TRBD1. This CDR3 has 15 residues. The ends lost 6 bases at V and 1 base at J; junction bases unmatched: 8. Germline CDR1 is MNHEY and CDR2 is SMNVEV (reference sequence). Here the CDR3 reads CASRPGQGGSYEQYF. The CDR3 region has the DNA TGTGCCAGCAGACCCGGACAGGGCGGATCCTACGAGCAGTACTTC.

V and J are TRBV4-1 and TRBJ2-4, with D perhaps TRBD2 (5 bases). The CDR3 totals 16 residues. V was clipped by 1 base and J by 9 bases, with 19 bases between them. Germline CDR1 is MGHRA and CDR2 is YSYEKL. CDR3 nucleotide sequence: TGCGCCAGCAGCCAAGCCTTAACTCGGGGAACTGGCATTCAGTACTTC. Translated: CASSQALTRGTGIQYF.

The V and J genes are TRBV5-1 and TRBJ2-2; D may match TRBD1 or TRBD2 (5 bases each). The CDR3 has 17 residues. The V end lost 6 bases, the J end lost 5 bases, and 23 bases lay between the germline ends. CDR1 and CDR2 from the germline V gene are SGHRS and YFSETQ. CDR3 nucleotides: TGCGCCAGCACCGCGCCACGAGGGGCTTTTATAACCGGGGAGCTGTTTTTT. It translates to CASTAPRGAFITGELFF.